This is a list of T cell receptor beta chains from one sample in a study of post-analysis software for immune sequencing data. One entry per CDR3 protein, called by TCRdb with MiXCR from the PCR reads. The sample carries 180,000 or so distinct CDR3 sequences, approximately 29% recorded once. Sequenced material: blood. Receptors originate from a girl aged 2 to 17 with multiple sclerosis. The CDR3 runs from the conserved cysteine through the conserved F or W. The D gene is left open where the match is weak. For some rows the clone size is stated as once, few or many, or as a class when expanded; others skip it.

abundance,d_gene,v_gene,j_gene,CDR3nt,CDR3aa
many,TRBD1,TRBV12-3/TRBV12-4,TRBJ1-6,TGTGCCAGCAGCCAGAGGACAGGGAGGAATTCACCCCTCCACTTT,CASSQRTGRNSPLHF
NA,TRBD2,TRBV15,TRBJ2-1,TGTGCCACCAGCAGAGAACCGGGACTAGCGGGAGACCGTGAGCAGTTCTTC,CATSREPGLAGDREQFF
few,NA,TRBV9,TRBJ2-3,TGTGCCAGCAGCGTAGCTACCCGGGATACGCAGTATTTT,CASSVATRDTQYF
many,NA,TRBV7-2,TRBJ2-5,TGTGCCAGCAGCTTAGGAGCAGGGCCGCAGGCGGAGACCCAGTACTTC,CASSLGAGPQAETQYF
NA,TRBD1,TRBV12-3/TRBV12-4,TRBJ2-5,TGTGCCAGCAGTTTAGACAGGGGGCGGACGGAGGCCCAGTACTTC,CASSLDRGRTEAQYF
once,NA,TRBV20-1,TRBJ2-5,TGCAGTACCCCGGGGCCCACCCCAGAGACCCAGTACTTC,CSTPGPTPETQYF
many,NA,TRBV6-6,TRBJ1-2,TGTGCCAGCAGTCCTACACCTTATGGCTACACCTTC,CASSPTPYGYTF
many,NA,TRBV20-1,TRBJ1-2,TGCAGTGCTAGAAGACAGCCGGCTAACTATGGCTACACCTTC,CSARRQPANYGYTF
many,NA,TRBV7-9,TRBJ2-1,TGTGCCAGCAGCCCCCAGGGGGGATACAATGAGCAGTTCTTC,CASSPQGGYNEQFF
few,NA,TRBV7-2,TRBJ1-2,TGTGCCAGCAGCTTCCAGGGATCCGGCTACACCTTC,CASSFQGSGYTF
NA,NA,TRBV28,TRBJ2-2,TGTGCCAGCAGTCGCCCAGGGGAGAGGCTGTTTTTT,CASSRPGERLFF
NA,TRBD2,TRBV6-2/TRBV6-3,TRBJ2-3,TGTGCCAGTAGCCGTACCGGGAGGTGGGATACGCAGTATTTT,CASSRTGRWDTQYF
many,TRBD2,TRBV7-9,TRBJ2-5,TGTGCCAGCAGCTTAGGCGGGGGAGTCAAAGAGACCCAGTACTTC,CASSLGGGVKETQYF
few,TRBD1,TRBV5-1,TRBJ1-1,TGCGCCAGCAGCCAACAGGGACAGGGAAGCACTGAAGCTTTCTTT,CASSQQGQGSTEAFF
NA,NA,TRBV10-1,TRBJ1-1,TGCGCCAGCAGTGAGTCGGGGCGTCATGAAGCTTTCTTT,CASSESGRHEAFF
many,NA,TRBV20-1,TRBJ1-6,TGCAGTCCAGGGCTCAGGAATTCACCCCTCCACTTT,CSPGLRNSPLHF
NA,TRBD2,TRBV2,TRBJ2-1,TGTGCCAGCGGCTTAGCGGGAGGAACATACAATGAGCAGTTCTTC,CASGLAGGTYNEQFF
NA,NA,TRBV20-1,TRBJ1-5,TGCAGTGCCGCCGGCATCGGAATTGGCAATCAGCCCCAGCATTTT,CSAAGIGIGNQPQHF
NA,NA,TRBV29-1,TRBJ2-1,TGCAGCGTTGAAGACTCCCAGGGGTACAATGAGCAGTTCTTC,CSVEDSQGYNEQFF
few,NA,TRBV2,TRBJ2-5,TGTGCCAGCGGTTTCCTGGAGACCCAGTACTTC,CASGFLETQYF
many,TRBD2,TRBV6-5,TRBJ2-1,TGTGCCAGCAGTACCCTAGCGGGAGGATACAATGAGCAGTTCTTC,CASSTLAGGYNEQFF
few,TRBD1,TRBV5-6,TRBJ2-3,TGTGCCAGCAGCTGGGGACAGGGCCCAGATACGCAGTATTTT,CASSWGQGPDTQYF
NA,NA,TRBV29-1,TRBJ1-1,TGCAGCGTTGGGGGGGGGACTGAAGCTTTCTTT,CSVGGGTEAFF
NA,TRBD2,TRBV5-1,TRBJ2-1,TGCGCCAGCAGCGCGCTAGCGGGAGGGGTGGATGAGCAGTTCTTC,CASSALAGGVDEQFF
many,NA,TRBV20-1,TRBJ2-7,TGCAGTGCTAGATCAGGGAAGGGGGCCTACGAGCAGTACTTC,CSARSGKGAYEQYF
NA,NA,TRBV7-9,TRBJ1-3,TGTGCCAGCAGCTTCGGGGGGCATAATGGCAACACCATATATTTT,CASSFGGHNGNTIYF
few,NA,TRBV10-3,TRBJ2-1,TGTGCCATCAGTGAGTCCCAAGGGGCCCGGGTTTTAAGAGACTACAATGAGCAGTTCTTC,CAISESQGARVLRDYNEQFF
many,NA,TRBV20-1,TRBJ2-3,TGCAGTGCTAGCAGGGCAGATACGCAGTATTTT,CSASRADTQYF